This T cell receptor beta chain was recorded in a study of control samples from healthy donors and cancer patients. Assay used: immunoSEQ multiplex PCR; TCRdb lists only in-frame clones, some missing. The data contain about 130,000 clones, about nine tenths of them singletons. The CDR3 loop spans 16 amino acids. V was shortened by 6 bases and J by 4 bases, with 19 bases between the two germline ends. CDR1 PRHDT and CDR2 FYEKMQ come from the germline V gene (reference sequence). This clonotype originated in a man aged 18 to 30 in good health. The chain links TRBV13 to TRBJ2-4, with D maybe TRBD1 (6 bases). Sequencing was carried out using blood. The CDR3 nucleotides are TGTGCCAGCAGTTCTCGACAGGAAGGGCTTAAAAACATTCAGTACTTC. It codes for CASSSRQEGLKNIQYF.